What follows describes a single TCR beta chain. V was trimmed by 6 bases and J by 9 bases, leaving 12 bases between them. Germline CDR1 MDHEN, CDR2 SYDVKM. The CDR3 has 12 amino acids. As processed by the authors: The authors estimated nucleated cell counts from reference gene primer amplification. Sequenced by immunoSEQ multiplex PCR; TCRdb stores in-frame clones only, minus some. Clone size and the V and J calls come from that table; the DNA yielded D and trimming. The repertoire consists of 110,000 to 150,000 clones, with 70% to 90% occurring once and the leading ten covering 5%. The source of the sample is a study of blood T cell repertoires in COVID-19. The overall study: Sites in the United States, Italy and Spain provided acute and convalescent COVID-19 samples.

This clonotype originated in a woman aged 50 to 60 with acute or convalescent COVID-19. Sequencing used peripheral blood. The rearrangement uses TRBV28 and TRBJ1-5, with D perhaps matching TRBD1 (5 bases). CDR3 sequence reads: CASSTTDRPQHF. Here the CDR3 DNA reads TGTGCCAGCAGCACCACAGACAGGCCCCAGCATTTT.